The 7 T cell receptor beta chains presented below share a single source sample, sequenced in a study of blood T cell repertoires in COVID-19. Only in-frame clones appear in the TCRdb table, and some are missing; sequencing was by immunoSEQ multiplex PCR. Of around 76,000 clones in the sample, about 89% were seen once. Sequenced material: peripheral blood. The receptor set was obtained from a man aged 60 to 75 with acute or convalescent COVID-19.

The V call is TRBV6-4, the J call TRBJ1-1, with D hard to call. Germline V lookup: CDR1 MRHNA, CDR2 SNTAGT. This CDR3 is built from 14 residues. Trimming pared 5 bases from V and 3 bases from J, leaving 13 bases between. This chain's CDR3 is CASSSEVFDTEAFF. CDR3 coding DNA: TGTGCCAGCAGTTCTGAGGTTTTTGACACTGAAGCTTTCTTT.

The chain combines TRBV5-1 with TRBJ2-5, with 14 positions matching TRBD2. V shed 5 bases and J 4 bases; nucleotides not matched to a gene: 4. Germline CDR1 SGHRS, CDR2 YFSETQ. The CDR3 contains 15 residues. The CDR3 is CASSLTSGGGETQYF. CDR3 nucleotides: TGCGCCAGCAGTCTGACTAGCGGGGGGGGAGAGACCCAGTACTTC.

The chain employs TRBV7-9 and TRBJ2-7; tentative D call: TRBD1 (6 bases). Trimming cost V 5 bases and J 3 bases, with 11 bases left between them. Germline V lookup: CDR1 SEHNR, CDR2 FQNEAQ (reference sequence). CDR3 length: 13 amino acids. The CDR3 reads CASSLEDSYEQYF. DNA of the CDR3: TGTGCCAGCAGCCTTGAGGACAGCTACGAGCAGTACTTC.

J is TRBJ2-7 and V is TRBV5-5, with 7 positions matching TRBD2. J gave up 7 bases and V 0 bases, and 10 bases lay outside the gene matches. The length of the CDR3 is 15 residues. Germline V gives CDR1 SGHKS, CDR2 YYEKEE (reference sequence). CDR3 in DNA: TGTGCCAGCAGCTTGGTTTTGGCACCCGGGAGGGAGCAGTACTTC. This codes for CASSLVLAPGREQYF. The full variable domain, its missing parts supplied by reference TRBV5-5 and TRBJ2-7, is DAGVTQSPTHLIKTRGQQVTLRCSPISGHKSVSWYQQVLGQGPQFIFQYYEKEERGRGNFPDRFSARQFPNYSSELNVNALLLGDSALYLCASSLVLAPGREQYFGPGTRLTVT.

The chain carries TRBV28 and TRBJ2-7; D possibly corresponds to TRBD2 (5 bases). The V end was cut by 3 bases, the J end by 6 bases, with 9 bases between. Germline-derived CDR1 and CDR2 are MDHEN and SYDVKM. CDR3 size: 12 residues. The CDR3 loop reads CASSFGESEQYF. DNA for the CDR3: TGTGCCAGCAGTTTTGGGGAGAGCGAGCAGTACTTC.

V gene TRBV5-1 combines with J gene TRBJ1-1, with D possibly being TRBD1 (5 bases). CDR3 length equals 14 residues. The germline V gene encodes CDR1 SGHRS and CDR2 YFSETQ. Trimming removed 3 bases at V and 4 bases at J, with 13 bases between. The CDR3 DNA is TGCGCCAGCAGCTGGGGGGAGGGTGGCACTGAAGCTTTCTTT. This gives the protein CASSWGEGGTEAFF.

The CDR3 DNA reads TGTGCCAGCAGCGCGACAGTTAACACTGAAGCTTTCTTT. This encodes CASSATVNTEAFF. The rearrangement joins TRBV7-3 to TRBJ1-1, with a weak D call TRBD1 (5 bases). The V end was cut by 5 bases, the J end by 2 bases, with 9 bases between. The CDR3 length is 13 residues. Germline V CDR1 and CDR2: SGHTA, FQGTGA.